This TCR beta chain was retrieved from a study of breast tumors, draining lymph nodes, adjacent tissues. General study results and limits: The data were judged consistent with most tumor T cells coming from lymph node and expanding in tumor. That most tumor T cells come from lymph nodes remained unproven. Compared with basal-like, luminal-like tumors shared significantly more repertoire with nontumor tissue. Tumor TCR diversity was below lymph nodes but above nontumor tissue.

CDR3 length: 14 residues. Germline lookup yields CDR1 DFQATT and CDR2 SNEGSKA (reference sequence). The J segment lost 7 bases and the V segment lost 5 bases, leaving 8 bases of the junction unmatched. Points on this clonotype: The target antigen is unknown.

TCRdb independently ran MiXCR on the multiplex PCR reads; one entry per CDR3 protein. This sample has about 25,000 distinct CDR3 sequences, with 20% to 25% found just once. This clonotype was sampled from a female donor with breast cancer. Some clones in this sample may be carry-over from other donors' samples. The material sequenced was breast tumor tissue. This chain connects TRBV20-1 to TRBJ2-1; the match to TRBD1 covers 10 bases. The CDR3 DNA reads TGCAGTGCTCCGGGACAGGGGTTTTCGAATGAGCAGTTCTTC. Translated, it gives CSAPGQGFSNEQFF.